The present T cell receptor beta chain was sequenced within a study of T and B cells in COVID-19 patients. Across the whole study: COVID-19 patients gave peripheral blood either during active infection or after recovery. Critical illness requiring mechanical ventilation or extracorporeal membrane oxygenation affected three fifths of the roughly 20 active-infection patients.

BIOMED2 TRB-A/B primer pools were used in multiplex TRB PCR. Using its own MiXCR run on the multiplex PCR reads, TCRdb lists one record per CDR3 protein. The data hold roughly 5,400 distinct CDR3 sequences, with 27% observed a single time. By share of the sample, this clonotype is medium-sized. What it binds is unknown. Study-wide results and limits: Highly clonal in active COVID-19, TRB repertoires exceeded healthy-donor diversity and richness at recovery. In COVID-19 patients, T cell receptor beta variable and joining gene use was reportedly strongly skewed.

Each TRB amplification used roughly 230-550 ng of genomic DNA from blood. The CDR3 spans 17 residues. CDR1 and CDR2 (germline): MNHNY, SVGAGI (reference sequence). Trimming at V came to 0 bases and at J to 6 bases, leaving 10 bases not matched to a gene. This TCR came from a human donor with active COVID-19. The sample consisted of blood. The chain is built from TRBV6-6 and TRBJ1-4, with 7 bases identical to TRBD1. CDR3 nucleotides: TGTGCCAGCAGTTACTCCCGAGTACAGGGGACGGATGAAAAACTGTTTTTT. Translating gives CASSYSRVQGTDEKLFF.